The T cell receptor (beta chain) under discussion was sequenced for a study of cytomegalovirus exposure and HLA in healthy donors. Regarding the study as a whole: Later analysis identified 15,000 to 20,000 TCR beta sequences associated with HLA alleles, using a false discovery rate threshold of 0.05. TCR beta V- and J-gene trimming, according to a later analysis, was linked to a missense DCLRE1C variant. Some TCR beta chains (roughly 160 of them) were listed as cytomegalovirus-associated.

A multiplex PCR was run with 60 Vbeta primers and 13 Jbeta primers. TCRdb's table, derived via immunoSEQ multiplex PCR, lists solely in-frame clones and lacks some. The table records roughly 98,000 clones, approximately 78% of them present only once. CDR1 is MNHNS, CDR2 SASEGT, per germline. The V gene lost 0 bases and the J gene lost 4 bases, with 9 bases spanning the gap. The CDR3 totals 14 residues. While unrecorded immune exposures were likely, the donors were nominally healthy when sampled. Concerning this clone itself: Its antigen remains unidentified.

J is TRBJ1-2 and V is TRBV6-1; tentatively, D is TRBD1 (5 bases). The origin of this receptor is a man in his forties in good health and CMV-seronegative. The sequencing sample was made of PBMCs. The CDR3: CASSEAPGPYGYTF. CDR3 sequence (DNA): TGTGCCAGCAGTGAAGCGCCAGGGCCCTATGGCTACACCTTC.